This is a list of T cell receptor beta chains from one sample in a study of blood T cell repertoires in COVID-19. The table came from immunoSEQ multiplex PCR; TCRdb's copy has only in-frame clones and leaves some out. The table lists about 300,000 clones, roughly 88% of them singletons. The specimen sequenced was peripheral blood. These receptors were collected from a woman in her twenties or thirties who had recovered from COVID-19. CDR3s include the opening cysteine and the closing phenylalanine or tryptophan. D genes are given only for firm matches. The listing skips clone size in some rows; elsewhere it reads once, few, many or a size class.

V,size,D,J,CDR3,DNA
TRBV7-3,-,-,TRBJ1-1,CASSFYPDGGAFF,TGTGCCAGCAGCTTTTACCCTGACGGAGGGGCTTTCTTT
TRBV6-2/TRBV6-3,once,-,TRBJ1-2,CASSQQVYGYTF,TGTGCCAGCAGTCAACAGGTCTATGGCTACACCTTC
TRBV27,-,-,TRBJ1-5,CASSYRDHNQPQHF,TGTGCCAGCAGTTACAGGGACCACAATCAGCCCCAGCATTTT
TRBV9,-,-,TRBJ1-6,CASSIGGSYNSPLHF,TGTGCCAGCAGCATCGGGGGTTCCTATAATTCACCCCTCCACTTT
TRBV5-4,few,TRBD1,TRBJ1-2,CASSSDRGRYGYTF,TGTGCCAGCAGCTCCGACAGGGGGCGCTATGGCTACACCTTC
TRBV5-4,-,TRBD2,TRBJ2-2,CASSGGSGENTGELFF,TGTGCCAGCAGCGGAGGTAGCGGGGAGAACACCGGGGAGCTGTTTTTT
TRBV6-1,-,-,TRBJ2-3,CASSVPPEAGIDTQYF,TGTGCCAGCAGTGTTCCCCCGGAGGCGGGGATCGATACGCAGTATTTT
TRBV4-1,-,-,TRBJ1-4,CASSQQIQSPYEKLFF,TGCGCCAGCAGCCAACAAATACAGTCCCCCTATGAAAAACTGTTTTTT
TRBV6-2/TRBV6-3,-,TRBD1,TRBJ1-2,CASSPDRDYGYTF,TGTGCCAGCAGTCCGGACAGGGACTATGGCTACACCTTC
TRBV2,-,TRBD2,TRBJ2-2,CASSDSGTSGNTGELFF,TGTGCCAGCAGTGATTCCGGGACTAGCGGTAACACCGGGGAGCTGTTTTTT
TRBV29-1,-,-,TRBJ1-2,CSVDIGYRYTF,TGCAGCGTTGATATCGGGTACCGATACACCTTC
TRBV28,-,-,TRBJ1-1,CASSLGRGFEAFF,TGTGCCAGCAGTTTAGGCAGGGGCTTTGAAGCTTTCTTT
TRBV19,-,TRBD1,TRBJ1-2,CASIRSGTGYYGYTF,TGTGCCAGTATAAGGAGCGGGACAGGATACTATGGCTACACCTTC
TRBV9,few,TRBD2,TRBJ2-1,CASSARSGAYNEQFF,TGTGCCAGCAGCGCCCGTAGCGGGGCTTACAATGAGCAGTTCTTC
TRBV28,-,-,TRBJ2-7,CASSTSDRSRQYF,TGTGCCAGCAGTACCTCTGACAGGTCGCGGCAGTACTTC
TRBV27,once,-,TRBJ1-5,CASSPFGQGINQPQHF,TGTGCCAGCAGTCCCTTCGGGCAGGGGATTAATCAGCCCCAGCATTTT
TRBV7-2,-,-,TRBJ2-5,CASSLRVGGSETQYF,TGTGCCAGCAGCTTAAGGGTCGGGGGTTCTGAGACCCAGTACTTC
TRBV19,-,TRBD1,TRBJ1-6,CASSGGTGGNSPLHF,TGTGCCAGTAGTGGCGGGACAGGGGGTAATTCACCCCTCCACTTT
TRBV4-2,-,-,TRBJ2-5,CASSQGLNQETQYF,TGTGCCAGCAGCCAGGGCTTGAACCAAGAGACCCAGTACTTC
TRBV3-1/TRBV3-2,few,TRBD1,TRBJ1-6,CASRQGDNSPLHF,TGTGCCAGCAGACAGGGGGATAATTCACCCCTCCACTTT
TRBV19,-,TRBD1,TRBJ2-1,CASSDRGNEQFF,TGTGCCAGTAGCGACAGGGGCAATGAGCAGTTCTTC
TRBV5-4,-,-,TRBJ1-4,CASSFKGGNEKLFF,TGTGCCAGCAGCTTTAAGGGAGGTAATGAAAAACTGTTTTTT
TRBV7-8,once,-,TRBJ2-6,CASSLDGGGANVLTF,TGTGCCAGCAGCTTAGACGGGGGTGGGGCCAACGTCCTGACTTTC
TRBV20-1,-,-,TRBJ2-2,CTGETGELFF,TGTACAGGTGAAACCGGGGAGCTGTTTTTT
TRBV7-2,-,TRBD2,TRBJ2-5,CASGAGTSLQETQYF,TGTGCCAGCGGCGCCGGGACTAGCCTACAAGAGACCCAGTACTTC
TRBV9,-,-,TRBJ2-2,CASTGNTGELFF,TGTGCCAGCACAGGGAACACCGGGGAGCTGTTTTTT
TRBV11-3,-,-,TRBJ2-2,CASSLADTGELFF,TGTGCCAGCAGCTTAGCGGACACCGGGGAGCTGTTTTTT
TRBV7-9,-,TRBD1,TRBJ1-6,CASSLWLDREVPLHF,TGTGCCAGCAGCTTATGGTTAGACAGGGAGGTTCCCCTCCACTTT
TRBV7-9,-,TRBD2,TRBJ2-7,CASSPIGTSGGAHPLQQYF,TGTGCCAGCAGCCCGATCGGGACTAGCGGGGGGGCTCATCCCCTTCAGCAGTACTTC
TRBV3-1/TRBV3-2,-,-,TRBJ1-1,CASSQVLRLKNTEAFF,TGTGCCAGCAGCCAGGTCTTGCGCCTTAAGAACACTGAAGCTTTCTTT
TRBV28,-,-,TRBJ1-4,CASVGGGHEKLFF,TGTGCCAGCGTGGGGGGGGGACATGAAAAACTGTTTTTT
TRBV13,-,-,TRBJ1-5,CASSPQGNRTSNQPQHF,TGTGCCAGCAGCCCCCAGGGGAATAGGACGAGCAATCAGCCCCAGCATTTT
TRBV11-3,-,-,TRBJ1-1,CASSLDLSTEAFF,TGTGCCAGCAGCTTAGATCTTTCGACAGAAGCTTTCTTT
TRBV18,-,-,TRBJ2-1,CASSPTAGQTYNEQFF,TGTGCCAGCTCACCAACGGCGGGACAGACGTACAATGAGCAGTTCTTC
TRBV4-2,-,-,TRBJ1-6,CASSQGVSIAKGSHSPLHF,TGTGCCAGCAGCCAAGGTGTGTCGATAGCGAAGGGCAGCCACTCACCCCTCCACTTT
TRBV18,-,-,TRBJ1-1,CASSPATVNTEAFF,TGTGCCAGCTCACCGGCGACAGTGAACACTGAAGCTTTCTTT
TRBV28,-,-,TRBJ2-3,CASSLPRELTDTQYF,TGTGCCAGCAGTTTGCCGAGAGAGCTCACAGATACGCAGTATTTT
TRBV6-5,-,TRBD1,TRBJ1-2,CASRGQGVDGYTF,TGTGCCAGCAGGGGACAGGGGGTAGATGGCTACACCTTC
TRBV29-1,-,TRBD1,TRBJ1-4,CSVDRRDRVYPNEKLFF,TGCAGCGTTGATCGCCGGGACAGGGTATATCCTAATGAAAAACTGTTTTTT
TRBV19,-,-,TRBJ2-5,CASSLGDRRGETQYF,TGTGCCAGTAGTCTCGGGGACAGGCGGGGGGAGACCCAGTACTTC
TRBV7-2,-,-,TRBJ1-6,CASSFKGPLGNSPLHF,TGTGCCAGCAGCTTTAAGGGGCCCCTTGGTAATTCACCCCTCCACTTT
TRBV28,-,TRBD1,TRBJ1-2,CASRPAGTGNERYTF,TGTGCCAGCAGGCCTGCCGGGACAGGGAACGAGCGGTACACCTTC
TRBV5-8,-,-,TRBJ1-5,CASSLGAGRQPQHF,TGTGCCAGCAGCTTGGGGGCAGGGCGGCAGCCCCAGCATTTT
TRBV5-1,once,TRBD2,TRBJ2-3,CASGSREGTDTQYF,TGCGCCAGCGGTAGCCGGGAGGGCACAGATACGCAGTATTTT
TRBV7-2,-,-,TRBJ2-1,CASSLSRRGNEQFF,TGTGCCAGCAGCTTAAGTAGAAGGGGCAATGAGCAGTTCTTC
TRBV18,-,-,TRBJ2-1,CASSPGTRGPNEQFF,TGTGCCAGCTCACCAGGGACTAGGGGGCCCAATGAGCAGTTCTTC
TRBV9,-,-,TRBJ2-7,CASSPGSFYEQYF,TGTGCCAGCTCCCCAGGGTCGTTCTACGAGCAGTACTTC
TRBV12-5,-,-,TRBJ2-2,CASGRDRVGELFF,TGTGCTAGTGGGCGGGACCGAGTCGGGGAGCTGTTTTTT
TRBV5-4,-,-,TRBJ2-1,CASSLGGPVNEQFF,TGTGCCAGCAGCTTGGGGGGGCCCGTCAATGAGCAGTTCTTC
TRBV6-6,-,-,TRBJ1-3,CASSYRQFAGNTIYF,TGTGCCAGCAGTTACCGACAGTTCGCTGGAAACACCATATATTTT
TRBV6-5,few,TRBD1,TRBJ1-2,CASSYSTGVVYGYTF,TGTGCCAGCAGTTACTCTACAGGGGTGGTCTATGGCTACACCTTC
TRBV9,-,TRBD1,TRBJ1-5,CASSATGGRQPQHF,TGTGCCAGCAGCGCTACAGGGGGAAGACAGCCCCAGCATTTT
TRBV12-3/TRBV12-4,-,-,TRBJ1-5,CASSLAGNQPQHF,TGTGCCAGCAGTTTGGCGGGGAATCAGCCCCAGCATTTT
TRBV5-5,-,-,TRBJ2-6,CASSLFGSSGANVLTF,TGTGCCAGCAGCTTGTTCGGGAGCTCTGGGGCCAACGTCCTGACTTTC
TRBV18,-,TRBD1,TRBJ1-1,CASTRMTGDGLEAFF,TGTGCCAGCACGAGGATGACAGGGGACGGTCTTGAAGCTTTCTTT
TRBV21-1,-,-,TRBJ2-4,CASSDLTGGVGTAKNIQYF,TGTGCCAGCAGCGACCTGACAGGGGGCGTCGGTACAGCCAAAAACATTCAGTACTTC
TRBV18,-,TRBD1,TRBJ1-5,CASSPRQGGNQPQHF,TGTGCCAGCTCACCTCGACAGGGGGGCAATCAGCCCCAGCATTTT
TRBV30,-,-,TRBJ1-6,CAWRQGVNSPLHF,TGTGCCTGGAGACAGGGAGTTAATTCACCCCTCCACTTT